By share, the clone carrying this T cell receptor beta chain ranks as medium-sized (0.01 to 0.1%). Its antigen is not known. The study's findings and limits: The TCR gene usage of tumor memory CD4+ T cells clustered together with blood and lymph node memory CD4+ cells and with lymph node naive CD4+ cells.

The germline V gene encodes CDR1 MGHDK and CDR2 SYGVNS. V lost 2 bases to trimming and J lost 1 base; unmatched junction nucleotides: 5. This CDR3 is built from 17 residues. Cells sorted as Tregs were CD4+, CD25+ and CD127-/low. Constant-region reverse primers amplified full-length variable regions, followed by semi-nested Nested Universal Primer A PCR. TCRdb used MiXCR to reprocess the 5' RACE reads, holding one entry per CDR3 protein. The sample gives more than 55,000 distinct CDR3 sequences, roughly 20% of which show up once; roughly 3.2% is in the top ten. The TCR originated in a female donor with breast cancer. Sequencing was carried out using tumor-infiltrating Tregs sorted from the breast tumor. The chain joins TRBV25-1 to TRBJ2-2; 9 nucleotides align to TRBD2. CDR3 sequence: CASSEGSGRGNTGELFF. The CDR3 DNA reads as TGTGCCAGCAGTGAAGGTAGCGGGAGAGGGAACACCGGGGAGCTGTTTTTT. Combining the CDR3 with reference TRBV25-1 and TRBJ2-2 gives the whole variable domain EADIYQTPRYLVIGTGKKITLECSQTMGHDKMYWYQQDPGMELHLIHYSYGVNSTEKGDLSSESTVSRIRTEHFPLTLESARPSHTSQYLCASSEGSGRGNTGELFFGEGSRLTVL.